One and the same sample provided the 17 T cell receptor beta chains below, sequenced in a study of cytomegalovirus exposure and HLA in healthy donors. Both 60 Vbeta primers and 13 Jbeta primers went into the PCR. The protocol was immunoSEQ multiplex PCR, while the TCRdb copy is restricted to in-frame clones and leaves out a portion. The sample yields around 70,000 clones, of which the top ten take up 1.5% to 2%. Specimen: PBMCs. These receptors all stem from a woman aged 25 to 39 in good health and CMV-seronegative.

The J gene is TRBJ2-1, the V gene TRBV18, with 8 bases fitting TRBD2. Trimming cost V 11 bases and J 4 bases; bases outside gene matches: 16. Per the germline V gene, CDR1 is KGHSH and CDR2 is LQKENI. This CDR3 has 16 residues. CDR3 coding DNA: TGTGCCTCGTCAAGCGCCGGCGGCGGGGGGTACAATGAGCAGTTCTTC. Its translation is CASSSAGGGGYNEQFF.

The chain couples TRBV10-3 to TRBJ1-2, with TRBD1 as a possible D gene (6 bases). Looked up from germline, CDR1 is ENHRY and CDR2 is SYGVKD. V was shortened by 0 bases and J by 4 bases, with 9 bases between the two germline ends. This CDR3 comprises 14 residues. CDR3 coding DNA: TGTGCCATCAGTGAGTCAGGGGGGGCCTATGGCTACACCTTC. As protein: CAISESGGAYGYTF.

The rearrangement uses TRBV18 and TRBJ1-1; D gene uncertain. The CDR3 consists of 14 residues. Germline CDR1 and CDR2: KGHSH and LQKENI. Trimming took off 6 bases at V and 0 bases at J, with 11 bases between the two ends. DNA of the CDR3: TGTGCCAGCTCCCTGGGAGCAATGAACACTGAAGCTTTCTTT. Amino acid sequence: CASSLGAMNTEAFF.

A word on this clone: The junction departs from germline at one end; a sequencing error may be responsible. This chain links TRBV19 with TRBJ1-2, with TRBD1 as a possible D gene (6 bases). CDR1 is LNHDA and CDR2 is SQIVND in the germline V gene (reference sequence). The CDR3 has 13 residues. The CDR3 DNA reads TGTGCCAGTCGTATGGGGTACAGGGATGGCTACACCTTC. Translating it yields CASRMGYRDGYTF.

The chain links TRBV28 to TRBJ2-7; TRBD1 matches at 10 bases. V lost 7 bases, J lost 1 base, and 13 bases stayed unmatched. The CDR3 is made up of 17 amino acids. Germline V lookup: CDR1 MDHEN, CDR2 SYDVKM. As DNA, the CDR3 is TGTGCCAGCACCATTCCCGGGGACAGGGGTTATTCCTACGAGCAGTACTTC. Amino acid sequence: CASTIPGDRGYSYEQYF.

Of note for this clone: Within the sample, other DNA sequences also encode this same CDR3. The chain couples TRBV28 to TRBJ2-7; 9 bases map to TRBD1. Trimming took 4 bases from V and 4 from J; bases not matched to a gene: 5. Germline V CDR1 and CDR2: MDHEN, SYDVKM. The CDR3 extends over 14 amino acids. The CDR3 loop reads CASSSGTGRYEQYF. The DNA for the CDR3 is TGTGCCAGCAGTTCCGGGACAGGGCGGTACGAGCAGTACTTC.

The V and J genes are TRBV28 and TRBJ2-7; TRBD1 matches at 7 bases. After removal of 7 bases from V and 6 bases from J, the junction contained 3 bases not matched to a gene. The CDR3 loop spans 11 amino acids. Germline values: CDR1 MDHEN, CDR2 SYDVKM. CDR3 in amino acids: CASKGGPEQYF. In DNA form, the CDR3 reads TGTGCCAGCAAAGGGGGCCCCGAGCAGTACTTC. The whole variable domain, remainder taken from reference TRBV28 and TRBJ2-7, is DVKVTQSSRYLVKRTGEKVFLECVQDMDHENMFWYRQDPGLGLRLIYFSYDVKMKEKGDIPEGYSVSREKKERFSLILESASTNQTSMYLCASKGGPEQYFGPGTRLTVT.

CDR3 loop: CASSPAAVREKLFF. The CDR3 nucleotides are TGTGCCAGCTCACCAGCCGCCGTGAGGGAAAAACTGTTTTTT. The chain uses TRBV18 and TRBJ1-4; no firm D call. Germline CDR1 is KGHSH and CDR2 is LQKENI. V was cut by 2 bases and J by 8 bases, with 12 bases left in between. This CDR3 has 14 amino acids.

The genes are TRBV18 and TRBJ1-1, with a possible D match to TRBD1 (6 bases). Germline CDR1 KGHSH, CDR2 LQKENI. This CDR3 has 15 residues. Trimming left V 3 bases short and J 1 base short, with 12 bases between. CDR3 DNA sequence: TGTGCCAGCTCACCCGCACAGGGACCGAACACTGAAGCTTTCTTT. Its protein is CASSPAQGPNTEAFF. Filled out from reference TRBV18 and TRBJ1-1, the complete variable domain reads NAGVMQNPRHLVRRRGQEARLRCSPMKGHSHVYWYRQLPEEGLKFMVYLQKENIIDESGMPKERFSAEFPKEGPSILRIQQVVRGDSAAYFCASSPAQGPNTEAFFGQGTRLTVV.

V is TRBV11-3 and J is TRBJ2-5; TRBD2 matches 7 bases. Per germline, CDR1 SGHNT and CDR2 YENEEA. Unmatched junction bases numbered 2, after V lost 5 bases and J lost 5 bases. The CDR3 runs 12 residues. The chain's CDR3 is CASSGRAETQYF. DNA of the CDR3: TGTGCCAGCAGCGGGAGGGCCGAGACCCAGTACTTC.

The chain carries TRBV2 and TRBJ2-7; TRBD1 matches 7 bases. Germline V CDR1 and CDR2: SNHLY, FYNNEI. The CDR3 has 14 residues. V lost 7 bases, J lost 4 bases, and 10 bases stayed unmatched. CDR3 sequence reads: CASIPRDSYYEQYF. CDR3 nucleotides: TGTGCCAGCATCCCCCGGGACAGCTATTACGAGCAGTACTTC.

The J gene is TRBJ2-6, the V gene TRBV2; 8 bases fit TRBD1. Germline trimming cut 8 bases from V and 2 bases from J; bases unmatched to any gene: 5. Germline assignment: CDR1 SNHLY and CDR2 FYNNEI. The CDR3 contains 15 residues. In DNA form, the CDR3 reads TGTGCCAGCTTCGAACAGGGGGCTGGGGCCAACGTCCTGACTTTC. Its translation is CASFEQGAGANVLTF.

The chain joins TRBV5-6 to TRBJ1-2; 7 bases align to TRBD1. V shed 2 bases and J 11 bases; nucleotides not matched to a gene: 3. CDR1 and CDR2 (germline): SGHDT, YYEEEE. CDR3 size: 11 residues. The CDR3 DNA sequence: TGTGCCAGCAGCTTATCAGGGGGGTACACCTTC. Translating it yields CASSLSGGYTF.

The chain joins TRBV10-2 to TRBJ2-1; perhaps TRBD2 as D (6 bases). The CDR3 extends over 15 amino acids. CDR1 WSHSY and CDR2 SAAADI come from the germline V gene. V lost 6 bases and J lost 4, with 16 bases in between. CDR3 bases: TGCGCCAGCAGAGCACACGTAGCGGAGTACAATGAGCAGTTCTTC. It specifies CASRAHVAEYNEQFF.

DNA of the CDR3: TGCAGTGTAGCCCCCACAGATACGCAGTATTTT. The encoded protein is CSVAPTDTQYF. The rearrangement uses TRBV20-1 and TRBJ2-3; D is ambiguous. The germline V gene encodes CDR1 DFQATT and CDR2 SNEGSKA (reference sequence). Trimming pared 7 bases from V and 2 bases from J, leaving 7 bases between. This CDR3 is built from 11 residues.

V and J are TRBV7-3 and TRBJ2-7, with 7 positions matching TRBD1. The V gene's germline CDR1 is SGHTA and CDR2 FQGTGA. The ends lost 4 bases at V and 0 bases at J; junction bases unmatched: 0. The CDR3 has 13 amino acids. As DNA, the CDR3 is TGTGCCAGCAGCTGGGACAGCTCCTACGAGCAGTACTTC. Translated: CASSWDSSYEQYF.

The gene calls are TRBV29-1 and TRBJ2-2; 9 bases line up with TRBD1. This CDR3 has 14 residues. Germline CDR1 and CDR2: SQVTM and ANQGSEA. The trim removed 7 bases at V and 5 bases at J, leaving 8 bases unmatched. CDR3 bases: TGCAGCGCCGGGGACAGGGTCGGAACCGGGGAGCTGTTTTTT. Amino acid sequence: CSAGDRVGTGELFF.